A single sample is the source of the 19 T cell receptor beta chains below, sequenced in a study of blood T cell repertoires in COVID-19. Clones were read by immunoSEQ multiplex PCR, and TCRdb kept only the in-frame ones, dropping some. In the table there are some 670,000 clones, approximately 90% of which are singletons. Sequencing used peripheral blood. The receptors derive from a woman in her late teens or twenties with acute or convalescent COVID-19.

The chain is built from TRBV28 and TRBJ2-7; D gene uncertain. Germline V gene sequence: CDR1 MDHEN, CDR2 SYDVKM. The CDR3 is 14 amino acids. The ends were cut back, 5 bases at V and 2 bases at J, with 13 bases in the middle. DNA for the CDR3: TGTGCCAGCAGTCTTCCGGTTAGCACCTACGAGCAGTACTTC. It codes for CASSLPVSTYEQYF.

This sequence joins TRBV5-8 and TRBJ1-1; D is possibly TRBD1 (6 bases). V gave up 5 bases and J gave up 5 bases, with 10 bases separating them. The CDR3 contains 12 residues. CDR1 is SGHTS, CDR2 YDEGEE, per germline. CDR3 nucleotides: TGTGCCAGCAGTTACAGGGTGACTGAAGCTTTCTTT. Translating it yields CASSYRVTEAFF. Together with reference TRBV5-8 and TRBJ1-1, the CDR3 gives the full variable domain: EAGVTQSPTHLIKTRGQQATLRCSPISGHTSVYWYQQALGLGLQFLLWYDEGEERNRGNFPPRFSGRQFPNYSSELNVNALELEDSALYLCASSYRVTEAFFGQGTRLTVV.

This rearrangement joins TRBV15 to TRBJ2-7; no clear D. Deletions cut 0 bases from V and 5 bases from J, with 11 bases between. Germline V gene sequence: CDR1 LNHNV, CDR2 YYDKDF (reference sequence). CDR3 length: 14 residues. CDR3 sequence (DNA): TGTGCCACCAGCAGAGAGTCCCATCGGGACGAGCAGTACTTC. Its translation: CATSRESHRDEQYF.

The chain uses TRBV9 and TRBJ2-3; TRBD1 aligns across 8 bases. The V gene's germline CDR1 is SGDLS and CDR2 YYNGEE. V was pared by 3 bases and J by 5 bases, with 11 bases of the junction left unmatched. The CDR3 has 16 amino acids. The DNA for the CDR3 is TGTGCCAGCAGCGCCGCGGACAGGGCGACGGGAGATACGCAGTATTTT. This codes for CASSAADRATGDTQYF.

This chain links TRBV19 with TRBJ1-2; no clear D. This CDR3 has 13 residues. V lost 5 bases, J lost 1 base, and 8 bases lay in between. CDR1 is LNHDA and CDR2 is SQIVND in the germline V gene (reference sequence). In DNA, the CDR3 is TGTGCCAGTAGTCCCTCCCTTAACTATGGCTACACCTTC. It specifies CASSPSLNYGYTF. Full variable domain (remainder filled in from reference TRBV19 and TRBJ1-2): DGGITQSPKYLFRKEGQNVTLSCEQNLNHDAMYWYRQDPGQGLRLIYYSQIVNDFQKGDIAEGYSVSREKKESFPLTVTSAQKNPTAFYLCASSPSLNYGYTFGSGTRLTVV.

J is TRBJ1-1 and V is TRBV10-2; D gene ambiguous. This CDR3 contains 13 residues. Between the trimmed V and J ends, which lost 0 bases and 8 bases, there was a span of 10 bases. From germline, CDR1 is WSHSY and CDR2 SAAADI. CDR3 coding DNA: TGCGCCAGCAGTGAGTCGGTTCTTCAGGAAGCTTTCTTT. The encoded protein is CASSESVLQEAFF.

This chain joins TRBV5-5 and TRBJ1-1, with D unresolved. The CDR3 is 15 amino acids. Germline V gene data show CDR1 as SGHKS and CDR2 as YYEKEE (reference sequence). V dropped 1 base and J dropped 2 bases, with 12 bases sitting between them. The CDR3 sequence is CASSLLVNRNTEAFF. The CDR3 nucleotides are TGTGCCAGCAGCTTGTTGGTGAATAGAAACACTGAAGCTTTCTTT. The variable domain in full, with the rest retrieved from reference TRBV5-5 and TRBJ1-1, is DAGVTQSPTHLIKTRGQQVTLRCSPISGHKSVSWYQQVLGQGPQFIFQYYEKEERGRGNFPDRFSARQFPNYSSELNVNALLLGDSALYLCASSLLVNRNTEAFFGQGTRLTVV.

This chain's CDR3 is CASSSYWDRSLYF. The CDR3, as DNA: TGTGCCAGCAGCTCGTACTGGGACAGGTCCCTGTATTTT. The genes are TRBV28 and TRBJ1-3, with TRBD1 matching 8 bases. Trimming cost V 6 bases and J 16 bases; bases outside gene matches: 14. The germline V gene encodes CDR1 MDHEN and CDR2 SYDVKM. There are 13 residues in the CDR3. Full variable domain (remainder filled in from reference TRBV28 and TRBJ1-3): DVKVTQSSRYLVKRTGEKVFLECVQDMDHENMFWYRQDPGLGLRLIYFSYDVKMKEKGDIPEGYSVSREKKERFSLILESASTNQTSMYLCASSSYWDRSLYFGEGSWLTVV.

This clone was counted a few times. The CDR3 loop is CASSVSGGLNQPQHF. CDR3 nucleotides: TGTGCCAGCAGCGTATCGGGGGGGCTCAATCAGCCCCAGCATTTT. The chain combines TRBV11-2 with TRBJ1-5; the D gene is possibly TRBD1 (6 bases). Germline-derived CDR1 and CDR2 are SGHAT and FQNNGV. Trimming took 5 bases from V and 3 from J, leaving 14 bases between them. CDR3 length: 15 amino acids.

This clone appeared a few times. CDR3 in DNA: TGTGCCAGCAGCCAAGATCCAGGACAGGTCTATGGCTACACCTTC. Its translation is CASSQDPGQVYGYTF. This chain uses TRBV3-1 (or the pseudogene TRBV3-2) with TRBJ1-2; TRBD1 aligns across 7 bases. Germline-derived CDR1 and CDR2 are LGHDT and YNNKEL (reference sequence). The CDR3 extends over 15 amino acids. The V gene end was trimmed by 0 bases and the J gene end by 4 bases; junction bases not matched to a gene: 5.

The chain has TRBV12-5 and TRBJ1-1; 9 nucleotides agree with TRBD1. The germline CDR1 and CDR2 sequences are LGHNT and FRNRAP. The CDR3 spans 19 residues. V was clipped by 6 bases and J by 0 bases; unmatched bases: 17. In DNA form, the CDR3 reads TGTGCTAGTGGCCCTTATAGGGGGGGGACAGGGATCATGAACACTGAAGCTTTCTTT. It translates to CASGPYRGGTGIMNTEAFF. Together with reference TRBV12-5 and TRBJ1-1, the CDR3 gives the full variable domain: DARVTQTPRHKVTEMGQEVTMRCQPILGHNTVFWYRQTMMQGLELLAYFRNRAPLDDSGMPKDRFSAEMPDATLATLKIQPSEPRDSAVYFCASGPYRGGTGIMNTEAFFGQGTRLTVV.

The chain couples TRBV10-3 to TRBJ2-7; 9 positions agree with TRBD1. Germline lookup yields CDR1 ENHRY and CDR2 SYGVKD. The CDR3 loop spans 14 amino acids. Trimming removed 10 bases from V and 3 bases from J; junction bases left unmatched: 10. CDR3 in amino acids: CANGDPGQGYEQYF. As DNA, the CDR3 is TGTGCCAATGGAGATCCGGGACAGGGCTACGAGCAGTACTTC.

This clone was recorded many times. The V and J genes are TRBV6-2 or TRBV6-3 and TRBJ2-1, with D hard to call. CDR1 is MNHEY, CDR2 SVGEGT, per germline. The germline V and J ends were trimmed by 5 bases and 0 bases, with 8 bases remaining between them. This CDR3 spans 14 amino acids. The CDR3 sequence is CASSGGSSYNEQFF. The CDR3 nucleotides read TGTGCCAGCAGTGGTGGTAGCTCCTACAATGAGCAGTTCTTC.

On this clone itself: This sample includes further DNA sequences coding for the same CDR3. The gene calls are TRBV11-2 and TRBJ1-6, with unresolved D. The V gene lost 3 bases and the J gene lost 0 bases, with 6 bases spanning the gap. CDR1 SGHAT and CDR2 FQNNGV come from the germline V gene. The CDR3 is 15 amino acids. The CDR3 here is CASSFRGSYNSPLHF. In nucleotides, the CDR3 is TGTGCCAGCAGCTTCCGGGGCTCCTATAATTCACCCCTCCACTTT. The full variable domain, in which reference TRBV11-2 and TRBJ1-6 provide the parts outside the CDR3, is EAGVAQSPRYKIIEKRQSVAFWCNPISGHATLYWYQQILGQGPKLLIQFQNNGVVDDSQLPKDRFSAERLKGVDSTLKIQPAKLEDSAVYLCASSFRGSYNSPLHFGNGTRLTVT.

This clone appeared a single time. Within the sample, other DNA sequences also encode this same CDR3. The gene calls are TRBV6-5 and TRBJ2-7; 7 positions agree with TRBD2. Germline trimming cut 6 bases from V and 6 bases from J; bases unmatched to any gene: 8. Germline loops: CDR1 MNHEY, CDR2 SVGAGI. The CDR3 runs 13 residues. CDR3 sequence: CASRPPGGGEQYF. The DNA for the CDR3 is TGTGCCAGCAGGCCCCCGGGGGGTGGCGAGCAGTACTTC.

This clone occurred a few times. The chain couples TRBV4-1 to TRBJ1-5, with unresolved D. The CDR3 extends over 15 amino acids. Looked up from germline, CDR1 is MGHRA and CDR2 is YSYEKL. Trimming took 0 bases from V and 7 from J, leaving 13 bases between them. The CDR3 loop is CASSQDPGQFQPQHF. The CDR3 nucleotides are TGCGCCAGCAGCCAAGATCCTGGGCAGTTCCAGCCCCAGCATTTT.

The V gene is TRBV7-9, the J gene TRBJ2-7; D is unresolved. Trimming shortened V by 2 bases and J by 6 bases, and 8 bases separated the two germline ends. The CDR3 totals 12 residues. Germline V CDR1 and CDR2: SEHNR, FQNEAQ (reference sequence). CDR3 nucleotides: TGTGCCAGCAGCTTACGTGAGTCCGAGCAGTACTTC. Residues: CASSLRESEQYF.

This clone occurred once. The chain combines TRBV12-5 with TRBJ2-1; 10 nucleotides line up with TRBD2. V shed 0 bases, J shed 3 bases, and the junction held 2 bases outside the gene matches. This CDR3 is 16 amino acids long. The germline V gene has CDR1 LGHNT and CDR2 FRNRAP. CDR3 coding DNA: TGTGCTAGTGGTTTGGTAGCGGGGGGGCTCTACAATGAGCAGTTCTTC. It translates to CASGLVAGGLYNEQFF.

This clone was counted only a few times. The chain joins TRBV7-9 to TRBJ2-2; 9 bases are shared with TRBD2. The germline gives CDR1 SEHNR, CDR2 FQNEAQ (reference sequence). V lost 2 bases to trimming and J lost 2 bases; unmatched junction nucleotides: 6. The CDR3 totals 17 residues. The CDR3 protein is CASSLMSGGYNTGELFF. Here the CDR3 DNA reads TGTGCCAGCAGCTTAATGAGCGGGGGGTACAACACCGGGGAGCTGTTTTTT.